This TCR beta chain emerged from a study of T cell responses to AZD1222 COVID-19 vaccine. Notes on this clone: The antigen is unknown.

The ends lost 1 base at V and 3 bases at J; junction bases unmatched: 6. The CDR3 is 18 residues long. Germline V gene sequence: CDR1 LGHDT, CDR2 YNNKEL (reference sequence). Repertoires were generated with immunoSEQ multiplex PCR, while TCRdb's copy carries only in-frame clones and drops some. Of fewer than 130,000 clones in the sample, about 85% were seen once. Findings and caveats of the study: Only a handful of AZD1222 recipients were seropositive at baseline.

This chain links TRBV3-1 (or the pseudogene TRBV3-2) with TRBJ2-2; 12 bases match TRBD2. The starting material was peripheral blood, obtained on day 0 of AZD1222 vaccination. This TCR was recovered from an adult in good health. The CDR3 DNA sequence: TGTGCCAGCAGCCAAGGAACTAGCGGGAGGAGGGACACCGGGGAGCTGTTTTTT. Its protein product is CASSQGTSGRRDTGELFF.